The 26 T cell receptor beta chains in this list originate from one sample, sequenced in a study of blood T cell repertoires in COVID-19. Data came from immunoSEQ multiplex PCR; TCRdb stores just in-frame clones and leaves some out. The table has over 200,000 clones, around 90% seen once; the top ten hold roughly 2.5%. Sequenced material: peripheral blood. Receptors were obtained from a man aged 25 to 45 with COVID-19, enrolled during active disease.

This clone was observed once. The chain joins TRBV29-1 to TRBJ2-5; 8 nucleotides line up with TRBD2. CDR1 is SQVTM and CDR2 is ANQGSEA in the germline V gene. J gave up 4 bases and V 0 bases, and 10 bases lay outside the gene matches. There are 16 residues in the CDR3. This chain's CDR3 is CSVEDFSGGSTETQYF. In nucleotides, the CDR3 is TGCAGCGTTGAAGATTTCAGCGGGGGATCTACAGAGACCCAGTACTTC.

The chain is built from TRBV19 and TRBJ2-1; possibly TRBD1 for D (6 bases). The CDR3 loop spans 15 amino acids. V lost 0 bases, J lost 9 bases, and 15 bases lay in between. Germline CDR1 is LNHDA and CDR2 is SQIVND (reference sequence). The chain's CDR3 is CASSIERQVTGEQFF. In nucleotides, the CDR3 is TGTGCCAGTAGTATAGAACGACAGGTCACGGGTGAGCAGTTCTTC.

The rearrangement joins TRBV9 to TRBJ2-7, with TRBD2 matching over 9 bases. Losses at the gene ends were 4 bases for V and 3 bases for J; bases not matched to a gene: 8. The CDR3 is 15 amino acids. CDR1 is SGDLS and CDR2 is YYNGEE in the germline V gene. In DNA form, the CDR3 reads TGTGCCAGCAGCCTAGGGACTAGCATTGGCTACGAGCAGTACTTC. Protein: CASSLGTSIGYEQYF.

This CDR3 reads CASSTGASGNTIYF. CDR3 nucleotides: TGTGCCTCCTCAACAGGGGCCTCTGGAAACACCATATATTTT. The V gene is TRBV10-3, the J gene TRBJ1-3, with 7 bases aligning to TRBD1. The CDR3 has 14 residues. Unmatched junction bases numbered 7, after V lost 11 bases and J lost 0 bases. Per germline, CDR1 ENHRY and CDR2 SYGVKD.

This clone was detected ten times or more. This chain uses TRBV6-4 with TRBJ2-7, with TRBD1 matching over 7 bases. V lost 3 bases and J lost 1; bases outside the gene matches: 6. Germline CDR1 MRHNA, CDR2 SNTAGT. The CDR3 totals 15 residues. The chain's CDR3 is CASSEEAGGSYEQYF. The CDR3 nucleotides read TGTGCCAGCAGTGAAGAGGCAGGGGGATCCTACGAGCAGTACTTC.

There are a few counts of this clone. The rearrangement links TRBV3-1 (or the pseudogene TRBV3-2) to TRBJ1-2, with D tentatively TRBD1 (6 bases). CDR1 is LGHDT and CDR2 is YNNKEL in the germline V gene (reference sequence). CDR3 length: 15 residues. Trimming cost V 3 bases and J 0 bases, with 11 bases left between them. CDR3 DNA: TGTGCCAGCAGCCAGGACAGCAACTCTAACTATGGCTACACCTTC. This gives the protein CASSQDSNSNYGYTF.

The chain recombines TRBV29-1 with TRBJ1-2; no clear D. Trimming shortened V by 2 bases and J by 3 bases, and 4 bases separated the two germline ends. Germline loops: CDR1 SQVTM, CDR2 ANQGSEA. This CDR3 comprises 11 residues. CDR3 sequence: CSVEQYYGYTF. Written as DNA, the CDR3 is TGCAGCGTTGAACAGTACTATGGCTACACCTTC.

The V and J genes are TRBV5-1 and TRBJ2-1; no firm D call. CDR1 SGHRS and CDR2 YFSETQ come from the germline V gene. CDR3 length: 14 residues. With 2 bases removed from V and 3 bases from J, the gap between germline ends came to 9 bases. The CDR3 DNA is TGCGCCAGCAGCTTCCAGGAAAGCTACAATGAGCAGTTCTTC. This sequence encodes CASSFQESYNEQFF.

The J gene is TRBJ1-1, the V gene TRBV18; a possible D gene is TRBD1 (5 bases). V was trimmed by 0 bases and J by 0 bases, leaving 14 bases between them. Germline assignment: CDR1 KGHSH and CDR2 LQKENI. The CDR3 runs 17 residues. CDR3 sequence: CASSPPGTGSMNTEAFF. The CDR3 DNA follows: TGTGCCAGCTCACCACCGGGAACAGGATCCATGAACACTGAAGCTTTCTTT. The full variable domain, in which reference TRBV18 and TRBJ1-1 provide the parts outside the CDR3, is NAGVMQNPRHLVRRRGQEARLRCSPMKGHSHVYWYRQLPEEGLKFMVYLQKENIIDESGMPKERFSAEFPKEGPSILRIQQVVRGDSAAYFCASSPPGTGSMNTEAFFGQGTRLTVV.

The CDR3 loop reads CATKPRTGSGEQYF. CDR3 bases: TGTGCCACCAAGCCCAGGACGGGTTCGGGAGAGCAGTACTTC. The V gene is TRBV19, the J gene TRBJ2-7, with a possible D match to TRBD2 (5 bases). This CDR3 contains 14 residues. The V gene's germline CDR1 is LNHDA and CDR2 SQIVND (reference sequence). Trimming cost V 10 bases and J 7 bases, with 23 bases left between them.

The gene calls are TRBV6-4 and TRBJ1-6; no definite D call. Trimming took off 8 bases at V and 0 bases at J, with 8 bases between the two ends. There are 14 residues in the CDR3. Germline loops: CDR1 MRHNA, CDR2 SNTAGT. The CDR3 region has the DNA TGTGCCAGCTCTGCGAGCTCCTATAATTCACCCCTCCACTTT. This encodes CASSASSYNSPLHF.

V is TRBV7-9 and J is TRBJ1-6; weak D call: TRBD1 (6 bases). Per germline, CDR1 SEHNR and CDR2 FQNEAQ (reference sequence). This CDR3 is 11 amino acids long. Trimming took 5 bases from V and 16 from J, leaving 12 bases between them. In DNA form, the CDR3 reads TGTGCCAGCAGCCCTCAGGGGTTTCTCCACTTT. As protein: CASSPQGFLHF. Looking up the rest from reference TRBV7-9 and TRBJ1-6 gives the full variable domain: DTGVSQNPRHKITKRGQNVTFRCDPISEHNRLYWYRQTLGQGPEFLTYFQNEAQLEKSRLLSDRFSAERPKGSFSTLEIQRTEQGDSAMYLCASSPQGFLHFGNGTRLTVT.

V is TRBV23-1 and J is TRBJ1-4; a weak D match, TRBD1 (6 bases). TRBV23-1 is placed among ORFs of uncertain function. The CDR3 contains 19 residues. Trimming pared 0 bases from V and 2 bases from J, leaving 19 bases between. The CDR3 nucleotides read TGCGCCAGCAGTCAATCGAGGTTCCCGGGGGGCGGCACTAATGAAAAACTGTTTTTT. It yields the protein CASSQSRFPGGGTNEKLFF.

The chain joins TRBV6-6 to TRBJ1-1, with TRBD1 matching over 7 bases. V gave up 2 bases and J gave up 5 bases; unmatched junction bases: 5. Germline lookup yields CDR1 MNHNY and CDR2 SVGAGI (reference sequence). The CDR3 totals 14 residues. In DNA, the CDR3 is TGTGCCAGCAGTTACGCTAACAGGGGAACTGAAGCTTTCTTT. Translating it yields CASSYANRGTEAFF.

CDR3 residues: CASSSSNTGELFF. The CDR3 region has the DNA TGTGCCAGCAGCTCCAGTAACACCGGGGAGCTGTTTTTT. The rearrangement uses TRBV7-3 and TRBJ2-2, with no clear D. The CDR3 totals 13 residues. Trimming removed 4 bases at V and 2 bases at J, with 5 bases between. Germline V gene lookup returns CDR1 SGHTA and CDR2 FQGTGA.

The chain recombines TRBV9 with TRBJ2-1; D gene ambiguous. The V gene lost 4 bases and the J gene lost 0 bases, with 11 bases spanning the gap. CDR3 size: 15 residues. The germline gives CDR1 SGDLS, CDR2 YYNGEE. Written as DNA, the CDR3 is TGTGCCAGCAGCCCTATGAGCCTCTCCTACAATGAGCAGTTCTTC. Translating it yields CASSPMSLSYNEQFF.

The rearrangement links TRBV11-2 to TRBJ2-7, with 9 bases that match TRBD2. CDR1 is SGHAT, CDR2 FQNNGV, per germline. V gave up 4 bases and J gave up 2 bases; unmatched junction bases: 6. The CDR3 consists of 15 residues. The CDR3 bases are TGTGCCAGCAGCTCCCGACTAGCGGACCCCTACGAGCAGTACTTC. It translates to CASSSRLADPYEQYF.

This clone has just a few counts. The rearrangement joins TRBV19 to TRBJ2-7; TRBD1 matches at 7 bases. The germline CDR1 and CDR2 sequences are LNHDA and SQIVND (reference sequence). The trim removed 6 bases at V and 7 bases at J, leaving 9 bases unmatched. The length of the CDR3 is 13 residues. The CDR3 DNA is TGTGCCAGTAGCCCACAGGGGACGGGGGAGCAGTACTTC. It encodes CASSPQGTGEQYF.

The genes are TRBV27 and TRBJ2-7; 10 bases are a match to TRBD1. The V gene's germline CDR1 is MNHEY and CDR2 SMNVEV (reference sequence). The trim removed 5 bases at V and 4 bases at J, leaving 8 bases unmatched. The CDR3 is 15 residues long. In DNA form, the CDR3 reads TGTGCCAGCAGTAGGCCGGGACAGGGGTATTACGAGCAGTACTTC. Encoded protein: CASSRPGQGYYEQYF.

The chain links TRBV25-1 to TRBJ2-5, with TRBD2 identical over 7 bases. The CDR3 runs to 13 residues. The trim removed 1 base at V and 5 bases at J, leaving 1 base unmatched. Per the germline V gene, CDR1 is MGHDK and CDR2 is SYGVNS. Here the CDR3 reads CASSEFGGETQYF. DNA for the CDR3: TGTGCCAGCAGTGAATTCGGGGGGGAGACCCAGTACTTC.

The rearrangement links TRBV18 to TRBJ2-7, with TRBD1 identical over 9 bases. Germline CDR1 is KGHSH and CDR2 is LQKENI. Trimming at V came to 6 bases and at J to 3 bases, leaving 3 bases not matched to a gene. The CDR3 sequence is 13 residues long. CDR3 coding DNA: TGTGCCAGCTCTGGGACAGGGATCTACGAGCAGTACTTC. Translating it yields CASSGTGIYEQYF.

The gene calls are TRBV7-9 and TRBJ2-2; TRBD2 aligns across 9 bases. The CDR3 is made up of 18 amino acids. With V trimmed by 4 bases and J by 1 base, 10 bases remained unmatched. Germline assignment: CDR1 SEHNR and CDR2 FQNEAQ (reference sequence). CDR3 bases: TGTGCCAGCAGCTCCCCGGGCAGCGGGGGGTTGAACACCGGGGAGCTGTTTTTT. Translation gives CASSSPGSGGLNTGELFF.

V usage is TRBV6-5 and J usage is TRBJ1-1; D is unresolved. With 0 bases removed from V and 5 bases from J, the gap between germline ends came to 10 bases. Germline V lookup: CDR1 MNHEY, CDR2 SVGAGI. The CDR3 consists of 14 residues. In DNA form, the CDR3 reads TGTGCCAGCAGTTACTCGATGAGCAGGACTGAAGCTTTCTTT. This codes for CASSYSMSRTEAFF.

The genes are TRBV6-2 or TRBV6-3 and TRBJ2-7, with 11 bases aligning to TRBD2. Trimming cost V 6 bases and J 4 bases; bases outside gene matches: 14. The CDR3 contains 17 residues. The germline CDR1 and CDR2 sequences are MNHEY and SVGEGT. The DNA for the CDR3 is TGTGCCAGCAGCTCAACTCTCGGGACTAGCGGATTATACGAGCAGTACTTC. Protein sequence: CASSSTLGTSGLYEQYF.

The rearrangement uses TRBV7-2 and TRBJ1-1; D is possibly TRBD1 (6 bases). The germline gives CDR1 SGHTA, CDR2 FQGNSA. The CDR3 is 13 amino acids. Trimming pared 5 bases from V and 6 bases from J, leaving 13 bases between. The CDR3 protein is CASSPARGAEAFF. The CDR3, as DNA: TGTGCCAGCAGCCCCGCCAGGGGCGCTGAAGCTTTCTTT.

The V gene is TRBV7-9, the J gene TRBJ2-1; 13 nucleotides align to TRBD2. This CDR3 is built from 14 residues. The V and J ends lost 9 bases and 4 bases, in that order; junction bases with no gene match: 3. Germline assignment: CDR1 SEHNR and CDR2 FQNEAQ (reference sequence). This CDR3 reads CASLGLAGYNEQFF. CDR3 nucleotide sequence: TGTGCCAGTTTGGGACTAGCGGGGTACAATGAGCAGTTCTTC. Filled out from reference TRBV7-9 and TRBJ2-1, the complete variable domain reads DTGVSQNPRHKITKRGQNVTFRCDPISEHNRLYWYRQTLGQGPEFLTYFQNEAQLEKSRLLSDRFSAERPKGSFSTLEIQRTEQGDSAMYLCASLGLAGYNEQFFGPGTRLTVL.